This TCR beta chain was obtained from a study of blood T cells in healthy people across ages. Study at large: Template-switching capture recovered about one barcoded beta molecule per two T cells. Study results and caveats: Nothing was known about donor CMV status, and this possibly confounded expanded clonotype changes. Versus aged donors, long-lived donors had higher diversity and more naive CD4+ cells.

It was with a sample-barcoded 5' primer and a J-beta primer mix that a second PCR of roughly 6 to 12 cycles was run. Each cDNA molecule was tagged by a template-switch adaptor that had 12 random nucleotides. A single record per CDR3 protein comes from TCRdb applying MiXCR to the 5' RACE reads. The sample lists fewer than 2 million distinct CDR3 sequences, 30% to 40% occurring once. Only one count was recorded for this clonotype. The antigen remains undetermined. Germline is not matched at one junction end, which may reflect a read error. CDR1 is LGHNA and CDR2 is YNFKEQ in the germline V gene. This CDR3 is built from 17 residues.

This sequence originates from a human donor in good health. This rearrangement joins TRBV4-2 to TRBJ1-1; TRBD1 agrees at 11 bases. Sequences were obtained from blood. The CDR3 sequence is CASGQDRGQGGDTEAFF. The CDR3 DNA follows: TGTGCCAGCGGCCAAGATAGGGGACAGGGGGGGGACACTGAAGCTTTCTTT.